The subject of this entry is one TCR beta chain. Antigen: not known. The data were obtained in a study of shared clonotypes between healthy human individuals. Study results and caveats: The naive CD4 repertoires of several donors were compared, and approximately 5.3% of clonotypes were shared.

Assay execution proceeded at the deep level. Sequencing was performed with immunoSEQ multiplex PCR; in TCRdb, only in-frame clones are kept and a portion is missing. The table lists approximately 1.4 million clones, about 98% of them singletons. The sequence was collected from a man aged 25 to 40 in good health. Sequenced input: naive CD4+ T cells sorted from blood. The subset was: CD45RA+ positively selected.

CDR3 sequence: CASSQPSKRGVGEQFF. The CDR3 nucleotides are TGCGCCAGCAGCCAACCTTCCAAGCGGGGAGTCGGTGAGCAGTTCTTC. V and J are TRBV4-1 and TRBJ2-1; 7 bases agree with TRBD2. The germline V gene encodes CDR1 MGHRA and CDR2 YSYEKL. Trimming cost V 2 bases and J 9 bases; bases outside gene matches: 13. The CDR3 is made up of 16 amino acids.